This passage covers 13 T cell receptor beta chains from one sample sequenced in a study of cytomegalovirus exposure and HLA in healthy donors. It was with 60 Vbeta and 13 Jbeta primers that the PCR ran. Sequencing was performed with immunoSEQ multiplex PCR; in TCRdb, only in-frame clones are kept and a portion is missing. Among about 200,000 clones listed, about 86% were seen once. Source material: PBMCs. The source is a woman younger than 45 in good health and CMV-seronegative.

The chain recombines TRBV10-3 with TRBJ1-6; 10 nucleotides agree with TRBD1. V lost 5 bases to trimming and J lost 6 bases; unmatched junction nucleotides: 4. From germline, CDR1 is ENHRY and CDR2 SYGVKD. The CDR3 totals 15 residues. CDR3 sequence (DNA): TGTGCCATCAGTTTTAGGACAGGGGGTAATTCACCCCTCCACTTT. Amino acid sequence: CAISFRTGGNSPLHF.

The chain recombines TRBV5-1 with TRBJ2-5; 10 bases align to TRBD1. The J segment lost 5 bases and the V segment lost 2 bases, leaving 3 bases of the junction unmatched. Germline loops: CDR1 SGHRS, CDR2 YFSETQ. This CDR3 contains 14 residues. CDR3 sequence reads: CASSLGQGGETQYF. The CDR3 DNA reads as TGCGCCAGCAGCTTAGGACAGGGGGGGGAGACCCAGTACTTC. Together with reference TRBV5-1 and TRBJ2-5, the CDR3 gives the full variable domain: KAGVTQTPRYLIKTRGQQVTLSCSPISGHRSVSWYQQTPGQGLQFLFEYFSETQRNKGNFPGRFSGRQFSNSRSEMNVSTLELGDSALYLCASSLGQGGETQYFGPGTRLLVL.

The rearrangement joins TRBV28 to TRBJ2-7; D gene unclear. The CDR3 consists of 11 residues. V was clipped by 6 bases and J by 6 bases, with 9 bases between them. The germline gives CDR1 MDHEN, CDR2 SYDVKM. CDR3 amino acids: CASSYSLEQYF. CDR3 DNA: TGTGCCAGCAGCTATTCGCTCGAGCAGTACTTC.

The J gene is TRBJ2-2, the V gene TRBV27; 8 bases are shared with TRBD1. With V trimmed by 3 bases and J by 10 bases, 13 bases remained unmatched. This CDR3 has 16 amino acids. Germline CDR1 MNHEY, CDR2 SMNVEV (reference sequence). The CDR3 loop is CASSLDRALSIEELFF. The CDR3 coding sequence is TGTGCCAGCAGTTTGGACAGGGCCTTGTCGATCGAGGAGCTGTTTTTT.

This rearrangement joins TRBV5-1 to TRBJ2-1, with D possibly TRBD2 on 5 matching bases. Germline CDR1 reads SGHRS; CDR2 reads YFSETQ. CDR3 size: 13 residues. V lost 0 bases, J lost 10 bases, and 11 bases lay in between. CDR3 in DNA: TGCGCCAGCAGCTTGGAAACTAGAGGGGAGCAGTTCTTC. It specifies CASSLETRGEQFF.

The chain has TRBV5-4 and TRBJ2-7; 10 bases are shared with TRBD1. The CDR3 is 15 residues long. Germline trimming cut 4 bases from V and 4 bases from J; bases unmatched to any gene: 8. Germline V gene data show CDR1 as SGHNT and CDR2 as YYREEE (reference sequence). The CDR3 DNA sequence: TGTGCCAGCAGCCTCGGGACAGGGGTAATGTACGAGCAGTACTTC. Protein sequence: CASSLGTGVMYEQYF.

The chain uses TRBV9 and TRBJ2-5; the match to TRBD1 covers 7 bases. The CDR3 loop spans 15 amino acids. The germline CDR1 and CDR2 sequences are SGDLS and YYNGEE. J was trimmed by 5 bases and V by 4 bases; bases with no gene match: 11. The CDR3 DNA sequence: TGTGCCAGCAGCTCTCACGACAGGGAAGTGGAGACCCAGTACTTC. This encodes CASSSHDREVETQYF.

The rearrangement joins TRBV4-2 to TRBJ2-7; D perhaps matches TRBD2 (5 bases). CDR1 and CDR2 from the germline V gene are LGHNA and YNFKEQ. The CDR3 is 13 residues long. Trimming took off 3 bases at V and 2 bases at J, with 8 bases between the two ends. As DNA, the CDR3 is TGTGCCAGCAGCCAGGACTCAACCTACGAGCAGTACTTC. Translated, it gives CASSQDSTYEQYF.

The chain is built from TRBV11-2 and TRBJ2-7; 7 nucleotides align to TRBD2. This CDR3 spans 15 amino acids. V shed 5 bases and J 2 bases; nucleotides not matched to a gene: 9. Germline V gene data show CDR1 as SGHAT and CDR2 as FQNNGV. The CDR3 reads CASSPNRDYAYEQYF. CDR3 nucleotides: TGTGCCAGCAGCCCAAATAGGGACTACGCCTACGAGCAGTACTTC.

This clone occurred once. The chain joins TRBV28 to TRBJ2-7, with D possibly matching TRBD1 (5 bases). This CDR3 is built from 13 residues. The V gene lost 2 bases and the J gene lost 4 bases, with 9 bases spanning the gap. Germline V lookup: CDR1 MDHEN, CDR2 SYDVKM. The CDR3 here is CASSLDSPYEQYF. CDR3 sequence (DNA): TGTGCCAGCAGTTTAGACAGCCCTTACGAGCAGTACTTC.

The V gene is TRBV28, the J gene TRBJ2-7; 16 bases are a match to TRBD2. CDR1 MDHEN and CDR2 SYDVKM come from the germline V gene. The CDR3 is 16 residues long. Trimming cost V 6 bases and J 7 bases; bases outside gene matches: 9. The CDR3 coding sequence is TGTGCCAGCAGGCCACACGGGACTAGCGGGGGGGAGGAGCAGTACTTC. Residues: CASRPHGTSGGEEQYF.

The chain couples TRBV27 to TRBJ2-1; TRBD1 agrees at 9 bases. There are 16 residues in the CDR3. The J segment lost 6 bases and the V segment lost 4 bases, leaving 10 bases of the junction unmatched. The germline gives CDR1 MNHEY, CDR2 SMNVEV (reference sequence). The CDR3 bases are TGTGCCAGCAGTTCCCTGGACAGGGGATCCGGCAATGAGCAGTTCTTC. This gives the protein CASSSLDRGSGNEQFF.

V gene TRBV7-2 combines with J gene TRBJ2-7; the match to TRBD2 covers 13 bases. The length of the CDR3 is 16 residues. V lost 3 bases and J lost 1; bases outside the gene matches: 3. From germline, CDR1 is SGHTA and CDR2 FQGNSA. For the CDR3, the DNA is TGTGCCAGCAGCTTCGGGACTAGCGGGGAATCCTACGAGCAGTACTTC. Translation: CASSFGTSGESYEQYF.